A selection of T cell receptor beta chains follows, all from one sample in a study of blood T cell repertoires in COVID-19. The data were produced by immunoSEQ multiplex PCR, yet TCRdb's version contains in-frame clones alone and is incomplete. The top ten hold approximately 9% of the sample, which has hundreds of thousands of clones, roughly 87% seen once. Sequencing input: PBMCs or T cells enriched from blood (not recorded which). All receptors come from a woman between 18 and 29 years old who had recovered from COVID-19. Both conserved end residues are part of each CDR3. Each record gives: V gene, J gene, D gene, CDR3 length, clone size, CDR3 DNA, CDR3 protein. D genes are given only for firm matches. The size field is filled for only some rows; it gives once, few, many or a size class.

V: TRBV4-1; J: TRBJ2-2; D: TRBD1; length: 15; size: -; DNA: TGCGCCAGCAGCCAACAGACAGGGATGACCGGGGAGCTGTTTTTT; CDR3: CASSQQTGMTGELFF
V: TRBV12-5; J: TRBJ2-1; D: -; length: 16; size: few; DNA: TGTGCTAGTGGTTTGGTTAAGGGGGGGGTTTACAATGAGCAGTTCTTC; CDR3: CASGLVKGGVYNEQFF
V: TRBV5-1; J: TRBJ2-7; D: TRBD2; length: 15; size: -; DNA: TGCGCCAGCAGCTTGACTAGCGGGAGATATTACGAGCAGTACTTC; CDR3: CASSLTSGRYYEQYF
V: TRBV6-5; J: TRBJ2-7; D: -; length: 12; size: -; DNA: TGTGCCACCAGGGGAGACTACGTCGAGCAGTACTTC; CDR3: CATRGDYVEQYF
V: TRBV28; J: TRBJ1-1; D: -; length: 11; size: once; DNA: TGTGCCAGCAGTTTACAGGGCGGGGGCTTCTTT; CDR3: CASSLQGGGFF
V: TRBV3-1/TRBV3-2; J: TRBJ2-5; D: TRBD2; length: 19; size: -; DNA: TGTGCCAGCAGCCAAGAAACCGAAACTAGCGGGGGGGCCTTAGAGACCCAGTACTTC; CDR3: CASSQETETSGGALETQYF
V: TRBV28; J: TRBJ1-2; D: -; length: 11; size: -; DNA: TGTGCCAGCAGCTCCCGCGGAGGCTACACCTTC; CDR3: CASSSRGGYTF
V: TRBV7-8; J: TRBJ1-5; D: -; length: 16; size: -; DNA: TGTGCCAGCAGCTTAGCCAGGGGCTATAGCAATCAGCCCCAGCATTTT; CDR3: CASSLARGYSNQPQHF
V: TRBV7-2; J: TRBJ2-7; D: -; length: 12; size: -; DNA: TGTGCCAGCAGCTTAGCCTACAGGAACCAGTACTTC; CDR3: CASSLAYRNQYF
V: TRBV12-3/TRBV12-4; J: TRBJ2-5; D: -; length: 13; size: -; DNA: TGTGCCAGCAGTTTAGGTCAGAAGGAGACCCAGTACTTC; CDR3: CASSLGQKETQYF
V: TRBV7-2; J: TRBJ1-2; D: -; length: 16; size: -; DNA: TGTGCCAGCAGCTTGTCGATGGACATAGCCTATGGCGGCTACACCTTC; CDR3: CASSLSMDIAYGGYTF
V: TRBV4-1; J: TRBJ1-3; D: -; length: 15; size: -; DNA: TGCGCCAGCAGCCCACTCTACCACTCTGGAAACACCATATATTTT; CDR3: CASSPLYHSGNTIYF
V: TRBV4-3; J: TRBJ1-1; D: -; length: 16; size: -; DNA: TGCGCCAGCAGCCACCGAGTCGGCAGGGCCGGTACTGAAGCTTTCTTT; CDR3: CASSHRVGRAGTEAFF
V: TRBV23-1; J: TRBJ2-7; D: -; length: 17; size: -; DNA: TGCGCCAGCAGAGAACCCCCCCCGGTTGAGGGAACCCACGAGCAGTACTTC; CDR3: CASREPPPVEGTHEQYF
V: TRBV4-2; J: TRBJ1-4; D: TRBD1; length: 16; size: few; DNA: TGTGCCAGCAGCCAAGCAGGGGACAGGGGTAGGGAAAAACTGTTTTTT; CDR3: CASSQAGDRGREKLFF
V: TRBV3-1/TRBV3-2; J: TRBJ2-1; D: TRBD2; length: 17; size: -; DNA: TGTGCCAGCAGCCAAGTAACTAGCGGGAGGACCTACAATGAGCAGTTCTTC; CDR3: CASSQVTSGRTYNEQFF
V: TRBV5-1; J: TRBJ2-1; D: TRBD2; length: 16; size: -; DNA: TGCGCCAGCAGCTTGGCTTCCCTAGCGGTCTGGGATGAGCAGTTCTTC; CDR3: CASSLASLAVWDEQFF
V: TRBV30; J: TRBJ2-3; D: -; length: 14; size: -; DNA: TGTGCCTGGAACGGGGACTGGGGCACAGATACGCAGTATTTT; CDR3: CAWNGDWGTDTQYF
V: TRBV7-6; J: TRBJ2-1; D: TRBD2; length: 18; size: -; DNA: TGTGCCAGCAGCTTAGCGACGGGACTAGCGGGAGCTTTCAATGAGCAGTTCTTC; CDR3: CASSLATGLAGAFNEQFF
V: TRBV4-3; J: TRBJ1-5; D: -; length: 17; size: -; DNA: TGCGCCAGCAGCCAAGCCCTAGGTGGGGGGGTTAATCAGCCCCAGCATTTT; CDR3: CASSQALGGGVNQPQHF
V: TRBV28; J: TRBJ1-1; D: -; length: 18; size: -; DNA: TGTGCCAGCTCGGTCGCGGGGGTTACCAAGGAGGGGAACACTGAAGCTTTCTTT; CDR3: CASSVAGVTKEGNTEAFF
V: TRBV19; J: TRBJ1-1; D: TRBD1; length: 11; size: -; DNA: TGTGCCAGTGGGACAGGGGCTGAAGCTTTCTTT; CDR3: CASGTGAEAFF
V: TRBV6-5; J: TRBJ1-5; D: TRBD1; length: 15; size: -; DNA: TGTGCCAGCAGTTACTCGAACAGGGGGGACCAGCCCCAGCATTTT; CDR3: CASSYSNRGDQPQHF
V: TRBV6-1; J: TRBJ2-1; D: TRBD2; length: 20; size: once; DNA: TGTGCCAGCATTGACATTTCCGGGACTAGCGGCTGGAGCTCCTACAATGAGCAGTTCTTC; CDR3: CASIDISGTSGWSSYNEQFF
V: TRBV2; J: TRBJ2-7; D: -; length: 14; size: -; DNA: TGTGCCAGCAGTGAACAGGGTTCTTCCTACGAGCAGTACTTC; CDR3: CASSEQGSSYEQYF
V: TRBV7-2; J: TRBJ2-1; D: TRBD2; length: 15; size: -; DNA: TGTGCCAGCAGCTCGGGACTAGCGGAATACAATGAGCAGTTCTTC; CDR3: CASSSGLAEYNEQFF
V: TRBV7-6; J: TRBJ1-6; D: -; length: 17; size: -; DNA: TGTGCCAGCAGCCCCTTCCCCAGGGGCTCCTATAATTCACCCCTCCACTTT; CDR3: CASSPFPRGSYNSPLHF
V: TRBV3-1/TRBV3-2; J: TRBJ1-1; D: -; length: 13; size: -; DNA: TGTGCCAGCAGCCAAGATCCAAACACTGAAGCTTTCTTT; CDR3: CASSQDPNTEAFF
V: TRBV5-1; J: TRBJ1-2; D: TRBD1; length: 13; size: -; DNA: TGCGCCAGCAGCCCGACAGGGGACTCTGGCTACACCTTC; CDR3: CASSPTGDSGYTF
V: TRBV7-2; J: TRBJ2-7; D: -; length: 12; size: -; DNA: TGTGCCAGCAGCTTGACTAGCTACGAGCAGTACTTC; CDR3: CASSLTSYEQYF
V: TRBV18; J: TRBJ1-1; D: -; length: 16; size: -; DNA: TGTGCCAGCTCACCGCCTTCAGGGGAGATGGGCACTGAAGCTTTCTTT; CDR3: CASSPPSGEMGTEAFF
V: TRBV7-3; J: TRBJ1-2; D: -; length: 15; size: -; DNA: TGTGCCAGCAGCCTGGTGGGGGGGTCCGCCGATGGCTACACCTTC; CDR3: CASSLVGGSADGYTF
V: TRBV6-4; J: TRBJ1-5; D: -; length: 13; size: -; DNA: TGTGCCAGCAGTCAGGACTTAAGGCAGCCCCAGCATTTT; CDR3: CASSQDLRQPQHF
V: TRBV6-5; J: TRBJ2-1; D: -; length: 15; size: once; DNA: TGTGCCAGCAGTTACTTACTTCACAGGGAGGGCGAGCAGTTCTTC; CDR3: CASSYLLHREGEQFF
V: TRBV2; J: TRBJ1-6; D: -; length: 16; size: -; DNA: TGTGCCAGCAGTGATCGGCAGGGGATCCATAATTCACCCCTCCACTTT; CDR3: CASSDRQGIHNSPLHF
V: TRBV27; J: TRBJ1-2; D: TRBD1; length: 14; size: once; DNA: TGTGCCAGCAGTTCGCGGACAGGGTGGGGTGGCTACACCTTC; CDR3: CASSSRTGWGGYTF
V: TRBV9; J: TRBJ2-1; D: -; length: 15; size: -; DNA: TGTGCCAGCAGCGTAGGAGACGGGAGAATAAATGAGCAGTTCTTC; CDR3: CASSVGDGRINEQFF
V: TRBV19; J: TRBJ1-2; D: -; length: 16; size: -; DNA: TGTGCCAGTACCACAAACATCGGACAGCTCCTCTCTGGCTACACCTTC; CDR3: CASTTNIGQLLSGYTF
V: TRBV5-4; J: TRBJ2-7; D: -; length: 14; size: -; DNA: TGTGCCAGCAGCTTGTCTAGAAGCTCCTACGAGCAGTACTTC; CDR3: CASSLSRSSYEQYF
V: TRBV28; J: TRBJ1-3; D: -; length: 14; size: -; DNA: TGTGCCAGCAGTTTAGCAGGGTTCCGTAACACCATATATTTT; CDR3: CASSLAGFRNTIYF
V: TRBV7-6; J: TRBJ2-5; D: TRBD2; length: 17; size: -; DNA: TGTGCCAGCAGCTCACTGTTGGCGGGAGATCGACCAGAGACCCAGTACTTC; CDR3: CASSSLLAGDRPETQYF
V: TRBV2; J: TRBJ1-1; D: TRBD1; length: 12; size: once; DNA: TGTGCCAGACAGGGGTCGATCACTGAAGCTTTCTTT; CDR3: CARQGSITEAFF
V: TRBV7-9; J: TRBJ2-2; D: -; length: 15; size: -; DNA: TGTGCCAGCAGGGGCGGGGTCACTAACACCGGGGAGCTGTTTTTT; CDR3: CASRGGVTNTGELFF
V: TRBV9; J: TRBJ2-1; D: TRBD2; length: 15; size: -; DNA: TGTGCCAGCAGCTATCTAGCGGGAGTGGGCAATGAGCAGTTCTTC; CDR3: CASSYLAGVGNEQFF
V: TRBV5-4; J: TRBJ1-1; D: -; length: 14; size: -; DNA: TGTGCCAGCAGCTCGACAGATTTGAACACTGAAGCTTTCTTT; CDR3: CASSSTDLNTEAFF
V: TRBV20-1; J: TRBJ1-1; D: TRBD1; length: 10; size: -; DNA: TGCAGTGCTCTGACAGGGGTTGGCTTCTTT; CDR3: CSALTGVGFF
V: TRBV7-9; J: TRBJ2-7; D: -; length: 14; size: -; DNA: TGTGCCAGCAGCTTAGTGGGGGGAGGTTACGAGCAGTACTTC; CDR3: CASSLVGGGYEQYF
V: TRBV29-1; J: TRBJ2-7; D: -; length: 13; size: few; DNA: TGCAGCGTTAGACGGGAGAGCTCCTACGAGCAGTACTTC; CDR3: CSVRRESSYEQYF
V: TRBV28; J: TRBJ2-7; D: -; length: 14; size: -; DNA: TGTGCCAGCAGTTTTAGGGACAACTCCTACGAGCAGTACTTC; CDR3: CASSFRDNSYEQYF
V: TRBV2; J: TRBJ2-1; D: -; length: 14; size: once; DNA: TGTGCCAGCAGGGCAGGGGATACCTACAATGAGCAGTTCTTC; CDR3: CASRAGDTYNEQFF
V: TRBV3-1/TRBV3-2; J: TRBJ2-5; D: -; length: 14; size: -; DNA: TGTGCCAGCATGTGGTTGGCGGGCCAAGAGACCCAGTACTTC; CDR3: CASMWLAGQETQYF
V: TRBV28; J: TRBJ2-3; D: -; length: 16; size: -; DNA: TGTGCCAGCTCCCCCTGGGGGGGGCTGGGCACAGATACGCAGTATTTT; CDR3: CASSPWGGLGTDTQYF
V: TRBV29-1; J: TRBJ1-3; D: -; length: 12; size: -; DNA: TGCAGCGTTGAAGCAGCGGGAAACACCATATATTTT; CDR3: CSVEAAGNTIYF